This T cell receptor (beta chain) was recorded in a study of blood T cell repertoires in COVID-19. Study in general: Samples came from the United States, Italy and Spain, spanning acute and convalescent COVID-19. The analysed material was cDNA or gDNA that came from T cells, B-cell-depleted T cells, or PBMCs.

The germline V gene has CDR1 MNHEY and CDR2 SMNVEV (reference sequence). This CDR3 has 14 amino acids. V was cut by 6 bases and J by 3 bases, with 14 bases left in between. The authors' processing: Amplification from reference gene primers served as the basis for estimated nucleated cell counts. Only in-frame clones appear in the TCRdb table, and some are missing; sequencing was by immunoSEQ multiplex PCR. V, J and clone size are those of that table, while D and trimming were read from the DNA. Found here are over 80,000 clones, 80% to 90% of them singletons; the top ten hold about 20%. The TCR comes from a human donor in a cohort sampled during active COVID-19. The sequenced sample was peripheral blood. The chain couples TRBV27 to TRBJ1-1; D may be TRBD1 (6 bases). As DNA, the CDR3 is TGTGCCAGCAGATGGGGGCGCTGGGACACTGAAGCTTTCTTT. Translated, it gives CASRWGRWDTEAFF.